Sequencing of this T cell receptor beta chain was carried out in a study of cytomegalovirus exposure and HLA in healthy donors. Donors likely had unrecorded immune exposures despite being nominally healthy when sampled. PCR employed 60 Vbeta and 13 Jbeta primers. Repertoires were generated with immunoSEQ multiplex PCR, while TCRdb's copy carries only in-frame clones and drops some. The table lists about 160,000 clones, 75% to 90% of them singletons. General observations from the study: Altogether, 150 to 200 TCR beta chains were recorded as cytomegalovirus-associated. Presence/absence analysis assumed near-uniform sequencing depth across donors.

To note about this clone: No antigen is known for it.

CDR3 length equals 15 residues. V shed 7 bases and J 7 bases; nucleotides not matched to a gene: 10. Germline-derived CDR1 and CDR2 are LGHNT and FRNRAP. The material sequenced was PBMCs. The TCR was taken from a boy under 10 years old in good health and CMV-seronegative. The chain has TRBV12-5 and TRBJ1-6; 7 bases line up with TRBD1. The CDR3, as DNA: TGTGCTAGTGAACGTCCGGGACAGAGAAATTCACCCCTCCACTTT. Translation: CASERPGQRNSPLHF.